One T cell receptor (beta chain) is described in this entry. This sample stems from a study of blood T cell repertoires in COVID-19. Across the study: Researchers got acute and convalescent COVID-19 samples from the United States, Italy and Spain.

Libraries were prepared by immunoSEQ multiplex PCR; TCRdb keeps only in-frame clonotypes and omits some of them. The sample lists tens of thousands of clones; less than 85% were seen once. V lost 4 bases and J 10 bases, leaving 16 bases between the germline ends. Germline V lookup: CDR1 MGHRA, CDR2 YSYEKL. The length of the CDR3 is 14 residues. The sample comprised peripheral blood. The sequence derives from a man in his 60s with acute or convalescent COVID-19. The V and J genes are TRBV4-1 and TRBJ2-2, with D possibly TRBD1 on 6 matching bases. The CDR3 protein is CASSPQTGFEELFF. DNA for the CDR3: TGCGCCAGCAGCCCGCAAACAGGGTTCGAGGAGCTGTTTTTT.